Presented here are 24 T cell receptor beta chains from one specimen sequenced in a study of cytomegalovirus exposure and HLA in healthy donors. It was with 60 Vbeta and 13 Jbeta primers that the PCR ran. Measured with immunoSEQ multiplex PCR; TCRdb has only the in-frame clones, and not every one. The sample lists 90,000 to 110,000 clones, roughly three quarters occurring once. What was sequenced was PBMCs. The receptor source for this set is a woman aged 45-60 years in good health and CMV-seropositive.

This clone showed up just a few times. The J gene is TRBJ2-3, the V gene TRBV2, with TRBD2 identical over 11 bases. V dropped 6 bases and J dropped 2; count of bases not matched to a gene: 7. In germline, CDR1 is SNHLY, CDR2 FYNNEI. This CDR3 region has 16 residues. As DNA, the CDR3 is TGTGCCAGCAGGGAGCTAGCGGGAGGACCCACAGATACGCAGTATTTT. Translation: CASRELAGGPTDTQYF.

The chain carries TRBV9 and TRBJ2-3; 8 positions match TRBD2. This CDR3 has 17 amino acids. Germline V gives CDR1 SGDLS, CDR2 YYNGEE. V lost 4 bases and J lost 3; bases outside the gene matches: 13. This CDR3 is CASSPTQAGGFTDTQYF. CDR3 nucleotide sequence: TGTGCCAGCAGCCCGACCCAGGCGGGGGGCTTTACAGATACGCAGTATTTT.

In regard to this clone: The junction departs from the called germline gene at one end, perhaps through a read error. The chain links TRBV9 to TRBJ2-4; D is undetermined. CDR1 and CDR2 (germline): SGDLS, YYNGEE. The CDR3 is 15 residues long. This CDR3 reads CASETFQAAKNSQYF. The CDR3 DNA follows: TGTGCCAGCGAAACCTTCCAGGCAGCCAAAAACAGTCAGTACTTC.

This chain connects TRBV9 to TRBJ1-1, with D unclear. V dropped 4 bases and J dropped 1 base, with 11 bases sitting between them. The germline gives CDR1 SGDLS, CDR2 YYNGEE. The CDR3 loop spans 14 amino acids. The CDR3 loop reads CASSTQVGNTEAFF. The DNA for the CDR3 is TGTGCCAGCAGCACCCAGGTTGGGAACACTGAAGCTTTCTTT.

The chain links TRBV28 to TRBJ1-4; TRBD1 might be the D (6 bases). This CDR3 comprises 14 residues. The V end was cut by 7 bases, the J end by 4 bases, with 13 bases between. Germline CDR1 and CDR2: MDHEN and SYDVKM. CDR3 bases: TGTGCCAGCACCCAGGGGTGGAATAATGAAAAACTGTTTTTT. Protein sequence: CASTQGWNNEKLFF.

V and J are TRBV19 and TRBJ2-7, with D perhaps matching TRBD2 (5 bases). The CDR3 extends over 13 amino acids. Deletions cut 3 bases from V and 0 bases from J, with 6 bases between. The germline V gene encodes CDR1 LNHDA and CDR2 SQIVND (reference sequence). The CDR3, as DNA: TGTGCCAGTAGTATCCTAGCCTCCTACGAGCAGTACTTC. Translated, it gives CASSILASYEQYF. Based on the CDR3 plus reference TRBV19 and TRBJ2-7, the full variable domain is DGGITQSPKYLFRKEGQNVTLSCEQNLNHDAMYWYRQDPGQGLRLIYYSQIVNDFQKGDIAEGYSVSREKKESFPLTVTSAQKNPTAFYLCASSILASYEQYFGPGTRLTVT.

The V and J genes are TRBV11-2 and TRBJ1-6, with D tentatively TRBD1 (6 bases). Germline CDR1 and CDR2: SGHAT and FQNNGV. The V and J ends lost 0 bases and 7 bases respectively, with 16 bases between them. The CDR3 is 17 residues long. Here the CDR3 reads CASSLDSVGQGNSPLHF. The CDR3 region has the DNA TGTGCCAGCAGCTTAGATAGCGTGGGGCAGGGGAATTCACCCCTCCACTTT.

The V gene is TRBV7-2, the J gene TRBJ2-7; 8 positions agree with TRBD1. Germline assignment: CDR1 SGHTA and CDR2 FQGNSA. The CDR3 spans 14 residues. J was trimmed by 4 bases and V by 2 bases; bases with no gene match: 4. The CDR3 nucleotides read TGTGCCAGCAGCTTACGGCAGGGGGCATACGAGCAGTACTTC. This translates into CASSLRQGAYEQYF.

The CDR3 coding sequence is TGCGCCAGCAGCTTACCCAGGGAAGTCGGAAACACCATATATTTT. It translates to CASSLPREVGNTIYF. This chain joins TRBV5-1 and TRBJ1-3, with TRBD1 as a possible D gene (5 bases). CDR1 and CDR2 from the germline V gene are SGHRS and YFSETQ. Trimming took off 2 bases at V and 4 bases at J, with 13 bases between the two ends. This CDR3 contains 15 residues.

The chain carries TRBV5-4 and TRBJ2-3; D may be TRBD2 (6 bases). Germline V gene lookup returns CDR1 SGHNT and CDR2 YYREEE (reference sequence). The CDR3 runs 13 residues. V lost 1 base and J 5 bases, leaving 8 bases between the germline ends. CDR3 region: CASSLLARDTQYF. In nucleotides, the CDR3 is TGTGCCAGCAGCTTGCTAGCGAGAGATACGCAGTATTTT. Full variable domain (outside the CDR3, taken from reference TRBV5-4 and TRBJ2-3): ETGVTQSPTHLIKTRGQQVTLRCSSQSGHNTVSWYQQALGQGPQFIFQYYREEENGRGNFPPRFSGLQFPNYSSELNVNALELDDSALYLCASSLLARDTQYFGPGTRLTVL.

This clone was observed a handful of times. The CDR3 nucleotides are TGTGCCAGCTCAGAAGCTTTCCGACAGCCTATGAACACTGAAGCTTTCTTT. It codes for CASSEAFRQPMNTEAFF. The chain employs TRBV18 and TRBJ1-1; weak D call: TRBD1 (5 bases). The CDR3 has 17 amino acids. The ends were cut back, 5 bases at V and 0 bases at J, with 19 bases in the middle. Germline loops: CDR1 KGHSH, CDR2 LQKENI.

CDR3 protein: CASSPGLGTADTQYF. DNA of the CDR3: TGTGCCAGCAGCCCGGGACTAGGGACAGCAGATACGCAGTATTTT. This sequence joins TRBV2 and TRBJ2-3; TRBD2 might be the D (8 bases). With 6 bases removed from V and 4 bases from J, the gap between germline ends came to 17 bases. The CDR3 contains 15 residues. In germline, CDR1 is SNHLY, CDR2 FYNNEI. Variable domain in full (rest from reference TRBV2 and TRBJ2-3): EPEVTQTPSHQVTQMGQEVILRCVPISNHLYFYWYRQILGQKVEFLVSFYNNEISEKSEIFDDQFSVERPDGSNFTLKIRSTKLEDSAMYFCASSPGLGTADTQYFGPGTRLTVL.

The J gene is TRBJ1-2, the V gene TRBV6-6, with TRBD1 matching 8 bases. Trimming took 2 bases from V and 3 from J; bases not matched to a gene: 5. This CDR3 is built from 15 residues. The germline V gene has CDR1 MNHNY and CDR2 SVGAGI (reference sequence). The CDR3 DNA follows: TGTGCCAGCAGTTACCCAGGGGGCGCGGACTATGGCTACACCTTC. Amino acid sequence: CASSYPGGADYGYTF.

The gene calls are TRBV6-6 and TRBJ1-2; 12 nucleotides match TRBD1. The CDR3 loop spans 16 amino acids. Looked up from germline, CDR1 is MNHNY and CDR2 is SVGAGI (reference sequence). Trimming removed 4 bases from V and 3 bases from J; junction bases left unmatched: 6. The chain's CDR3 is CASSSGTGGDDYGYTF. Written as DNA, the CDR3 is TGTGCCAGCAGTTCGGGGACAGGGGGCGACGACTATGGCTACACCTTC.

Details on this clone: This same CDR3 is encoded by further DNA sequences in the sample. The J gene is TRBJ2-7, the V gene TRBV11-2; 9 bases match TRBD1. The CDR3 contains 14 residues. Germline V gene lookup returns CDR1 SGHAT and CDR2 FQNNGV. Trimming took 5 bases from V and 6 from J; bases not matched to a gene: 8. The CDR3 bases are TGTGCCAGCAGCAGAGGAACAGGGGGCGCCGAGCAGTACTTC. Translated, it gives CASSRGTGGAEQYF.

The chain carries TRBV7-9 and TRBJ1-2; TRBD1 matches 7 bases. This CDR3 spans 13 amino acids. CDR1 SEHNR and CDR2 FQNEAQ come from the germline V gene (reference sequence). Trimming at V came to 4 bases and at J to 8 bases, leaving 7 bases not matched to a gene. The DNA of the CDR3 is TGTGCCAGCAGCTCTGACAGGGCTGGAGGCTACACCTTC. This codes for CASSSDRAGGYTF.

The table lists this clone with a count of one. The gene calls are TRBV11-3 and TRBJ2-1; D is perhaps TRBD2 (5 bases). Germline V gene lookup returns CDR1 SGHNT and CDR2 YENEEA. V lost 3 bases to trimming and J lost 7 bases, with 7 bases between them. The CDR3 is 12 amino acids. CDR3 sequence: CASSFGENEQFF. CDR3 coding DNA: TGTGCCAGCAGCTTCGGGGAGAATGAGCAGTTCTTC.

The chain joins TRBV2 to TRBJ2-1, with 9 bases aligning to TRBD2. The CDR3 is 14 residues long. Germline CDR1 and CDR2: SNHLY and FYNNEI. After removal of 4 bases from V and 8 bases from J, the junction contained 6 bases not matched to a gene. In DNA, the CDR3 is TGTGCCAGCAGTGTCCAGCGGGGGGAATATGAGCAGTTCTTC. Translation: CASSVQRGEYEQFF.

This chain uses TRBV9 with TRBJ1-2, with a weak D call TRBD1 (6 bases). The germline V gene has CDR1 SGDLS and CDR2 YYNGEE. The germline V and J ends were trimmed by 4 bases and 0 bases, with 13 bases remaining between them. The CDR3 sequence is 15 residues long. The CDR3 here is CASSIGQRANYGYTF. DNA of the CDR3: TGTGCCAGCAGCATCGGACAGCGTGCTAACTATGGCTACACCTTC.

The chain combines TRBV7-8 with TRBJ2-3, with D maybe TRBD2 (7 bases). This CDR3 is 16 amino acids long. V lost 2 bases and J lost 9, with 21 bases in between. From germline, CDR1 is SGHVS and CDR2 FQNEAQ. The DNA for the CDR3 is TGTGCCAGCAGCTTACCTAACGGGGGGCACCCAGGGACGCAGTATTTT. Its translation is CASSLPNGGHPGTQYF.

In its sample, this clone was seen a few times. V usage is TRBV5-4 and J usage is TRBJ2-6; D ambiguous. The CDR3 runs 15 residues. CDR1 is SGHNT, CDR2 YYREEE, per germline (reference sequence). V lost 4 bases and J lost 3, with 11 bases in between. This CDR3 reads CASSHERDGANVLTF. The DNA for the CDR3 is TGTGCCAGCAGCCATGAAAGAGATGGGGCCAACGTCCTGACTTTC.

This chain links TRBV6-1 with TRBJ2-7; 8 bases line up with TRBD1. CDR1 is MNHNS, CDR2 SASEGT, per germline. CDR3 length equals 14 residues. V lost 8 bases, J lost 1 base, and 7 bases stayed unmatched. DNA for the CDR3: TGTGCCAGCTCTCGACAGGGGCCTTCCTACGAGCAGTACTTC. Translation: CASSRQGPSYEQYF.

The chain joins TRBV18 to TRBJ1-3; 7 bases fit TRBD1. The CDR3 contains 15 residues. The ends lost 5 bases at V and 3 bases at J; junction bases unmatched: 7. Germline lookup yields CDR1 KGHSH and CDR2 LQKENI. The CDR3 reads CASSSDRFSGNTIYF. The CDR3 region has the DNA TGTGCCAGCTCATCGGACAGGTTTAGTGGAAACACCATATATTTT.

V gene TRBV6-1 combines with J gene TRBJ2-3; D is possibly TRBD1 (6 bases). V lost 1 base to trimming and J lost 4 bases, with 9 bases between them. The germline gives CDR1 MNHNS, CDR2 SASEGT. The CDR3 sequence is 14 residues long. The CDR3 reads CASSEGGPADTQYF. Written as DNA, the CDR3 is TGTGCCAGCAGTGAAGGGGGGCCCGCAGATACGCAGTATTTT.